The next 17 T cell receptor beta chains were all read from a single sample in a study of blood T cell repertoires in COVID-19. TCRdb's table, derived via immunoSEQ multiplex PCR, lists solely in-frame clones and lacks some. The sample consists of tens of thousands of clones, more than 75% of them appearing once. The sequenced sample was peripheral blood. These receptors were taken from an elderly woman with acute or convalescent COVID-19.

This chain joins TRBV7-6 and TRBJ2-7; 10 bases agree with TRBD1. Germline CDR1 SGHVS, CDR2 FNYEAQ. The CDR3 has 13 residues. The trim removed 5 bases at V and 4 bases at J, leaving 2 bases unmatched. The CDR3 nucleotides are TGTGCCAGCAGCATGGGACAGGGGTACGAGCAGTACTTC. This translates into CASSMGQGYEQYF.

The chain links TRBV3-1 (or the pseudogene TRBV3-2) to TRBJ2-5; 7 nucleotides agree with TRBD1. Unmatched junction bases numbered 11, after V lost 4 bases and J lost 9 bases. This CDR3 has 14 amino acids. CDR1 LGHDT and CDR2 YNNKEL come from the germline V gene (reference sequence). The CDR3 DNA reads as TGTGCCAGCAGCCGACAGGGACCTCCGGGTCCCCAGTACTTC. Protein sequence: CASSRQGPPGPQYF.

This clone came up once. V usage is TRBV5-1 and J usage is TRBJ2-7; 12 bases fit TRBD2. CDR3 size: 17 residues. Germline V CDR1 and CDR2: SGHRS, YFSETQ. V was clipped by 0 bases and J by 3 bases; unmatched bases: 7. The CDR3 is CASSLGLAGAPSYEQYF. The CDR3 nucleotides read TGCGCCAGCAGCTTGGGACTAGCGGGAGCCCCTAGCTACGAGCAGTACTTC.

This clone was counted a few times. The rearrangement uses TRBV29-1 and TRBJ1-2; D ambiguous. V lost 6 bases and J lost 2, with 16 bases in between. The CDR3 is 14 residues long. Germline CDR1 reads SQVTM; CDR2 reads ANQGSEA. The CDR3 DNA reads TGCAGCGTCGCGTGGAGGAATAAGAACTATGGCTACACCTTC. Its translation: CSVAWRNKNYGYTF.

The chain employs TRBV11-2 and TRBJ2-5; no clear D. Between the trimmed V and J ends, which lost 5 bases and 4 bases, there was a span of 14 bases. Germline CDR1 reads SGHAT; CDR2 reads FQNNGV. CDR3 length: 14 residues. The CDR3 sequence is CASSRSMTGETQYF. The CDR3 nucleotides are TGTGCCAGCAGCCGCTCTATGACGGGAGAGACCCAGTACTTC.

Of note for this clone: Other DNA variants within this sample encode the same CDR3. The CDR3 DNA follows: TGTGCCACCAGCAGAGATCGGGGTGAAAAACTGTTTTTT. This sequence encodes CATSRDRGEKLFF. The rearrangement links TRBV15 to TRBJ1-4; no clear D. V lost 0 bases and J lost 7, with 6 bases in between. Per the germline V gene, CDR1 is LNHNV and CDR2 is YYDKDF (reference sequence). The CDR3 has 13 residues. The variable domain in full, with the rest retrieved from reference TRBV15 and TRBJ1-4, is DAMVIQNPRYQVTQFGKPVTLSCSQTLNHNVMYWYQQKSSQAPKLLFHYYDKDFNNEADTPDNFQSRRPNTSFCFLDIRSPGLGDTAMYLCATSRDRGEKLFFGSGTQLSVL.

This chain uses TRBV5-1 with TRBJ2-7, with 9 bases fitting TRBD1. With 3 bases clipped from V and 5 bases from J, the junction kept 6 bases outside the gene matches. The germline V gene has CDR1 SGHRS and CDR2 YFSETQ. The CDR3 length is 14 residues. The CDR3 DNA reads TGCGCCAGCAGCTGGACAGGGGATAGAGACGAGCAGTACTTC. Translation gives CASSWTGDRDEQYF.

This rearrangement joins TRBV5-1 to TRBJ1-6; TRBD1 aligns across 8 bases. This CDR3 comprises 18 residues. Trimming at V came to 0 bases and at J to 0 bases, leaving 5 bases not matched to a gene. In germline, CDR1 is SGHRS, CDR2 YFSETQ. The CDR3 sequence: CASSLEGQGYSYNSPLHF. The CDR3 DNA sequence: TGCGCCAGCAGCTTGGAAGGACAGGGCTACTCCTATAATTCACCCCTCCACTTT.

The J gene is TRBJ1-4, the V gene TRBV18; 11 positions match TRBD1. CDR1 and CDR2 (germline): KGHSH, LQKENI. Germline trimming cut 2 bases from V and 7 bases from J; bases unmatched to any gene: 3. The CDR3 spans 15 residues. CDR3 DNA: TGTGCCAGCTCACCAGGGACAGGGGGTTTTGAAAAACTGTTTTTT. As protein: CASSPGTGGFEKLFF.

The chain recombines TRBV3-1 (or the pseudogene TRBV3-2) with TRBJ1-5; D is uncertain. CDR3 length equals 15 residues. CDR1 and CDR2 from the germline V gene are LGHDT and YNNKEL (reference sequence). Trimming stripped 4 bases from V and 4 bases from J, with 14 bases between. This chain's CDR3 is CASSRKPGENQPQHF. DNA of the CDR3: TGTGCCAGCAGCCGAAAACCCGGGGAGAATCAGCCCCAGCATTTT.

The chain has TRBV25-1 and TRBJ2-5; D is perhaps TRBD2 (5 bases). CDR3 length equals 13 residues. V lost 4 bases, J lost 7 bases, and 13 bases lay in between. CDR1 and CDR2 from the germline V gene are MGHDK and SYGVNS. The CDR3 loop reads CASSGNIGGTQYF. Written as DNA, the CDR3 is TGTGCCAGCAGTGGAAACATAGGAGGGACCCAGTACTTC.

The chain uses TRBV5-4 and TRBJ2-7; D perhaps matches TRBD1 (6 bases). Trimming removed 4 bases at V and 3 bases at J, with 20 bases between. CDR3 size: 16 residues. Germline CDR1 SGHNT, CDR2 YYREEE (reference sequence). CDR3 protein: CASSPSGGPRVYEQYF. For the CDR3, the DNA is TGTGCCAGCAGCCCTAGTGGGGGCCCTAGGGTCTACGAGCAGTACTTC.

The chain has TRBV6-5 and TRBJ2-1; 12 bases fit TRBD2. V shed 4 bases, J shed 7 bases, and the junction held 8 bases outside the gene matches. CDR3 length: 16 residues. The germline CDR1 and CDR2 sequences are MNHEY and SVGAGI. In DNA, the CDR3 is TGTGCCAGCAGTTTTTCCGGGACTAGCGGGTGGAATGAGCAGTTCTTC. It yields the protein CASSFSGTSGWNEQFF.

J is TRBJ2-7 and V is TRBV6-1, with 7 bases aligning to TRBD1. CDR3 length: 14 amino acids. The germline CDR1 and CDR2 sequences are MNHNS and SASEGT. The V gene end was trimmed by 1 base and the J gene end by 3 bases; junction bases not matched to a gene: 3. CDR3 amino acids: CASSEGDRYYEQYF. CDR3 DNA: TGTGCCAGCAGTGAAGGGGACAGATACTACGAGCAGTACTTC.

This clone was counted a single time. This chain joins TRBV19 and TRBJ2-5, with 7 nucleotides matching TRBD2. The CDR3 runs 15 residues. The germline CDR1 and CDR2 sequences are LNHDA and SQIVND (reference sequence). V lost 1 base, J lost 4 bases, and 6 bases stayed unmatched. The CDR3: CASSIVKGEGETQYF. The CDR3 DNA reads as TGTGCCAGTAGTATAGTGAAAGGGGAGGGAGAGACCCAGTACTTC. The full variable domain, in which reference TRBV19 and TRBJ2-5 provide the parts outside the CDR3, is DGGITQSPKYLFRKEGQNVTLSCEQNLNHDAMYWYRQDPGQGLRLIYYSQIVNDFQKGDIAEGYSVSREKKESFPLTVTSAQKNPTAFYLCASSIVKGEGETQYFGPGTRLLVL.

The chain carries TRBV13 and TRBJ1-4; 9 bases agree with TRBD1. Looked up from germline, CDR1 is PRHDT and CDR2 is FYEKMQ (reference sequence). The CDR3 has 15 amino acids. The V and J ends lost 5 bases and 8 bases, in that order; junction bases with no gene match: 9. In DNA, the CDR3 is TGTGCCAGCAGCGCGGGGGACAGGGTGTGGGAAAAACTGTTTTTT. It translates to CASSAGDRVWEKLFF. The full variable domain, in which reference TRBV13 and TRBJ1-4 provide the parts outside the CDR3, is AAGVIQSPRHLIKEKRETATLKCYPIPRHDTVYWYQQGPGQDPQFLISFYEKMQSDKGSIPDRFSAQQFSDYHSELNMSSLELGDSALYFCASSAGDRVWEKLFFGSGTQLSVL.

This clone was seen a handful of times. V is TRBV2 and J is TRBJ1-5, with a weak D call TRBD1 (6 bases). CDR3 length equals 14 residues. V was clipped by 4 bases and J by 6 bases, with 13 bases between them. Germline V gives CDR1 SNHLY, CDR2 FYNNEI. CDR3 in amino acids: CASSVRGLGQPQHF. DNA of the CDR3: TGTGCCAGCAGTGTCAGGGGCTTAGGTCAGCCCCAGCATTTT.